These 26 T cell receptor beta chains were sequenced from one sample in a study of cytomegalovirus exposure and HLA in healthy donors. The PCR employed 60 Vbeta primers together with 13 Jbeta primers. Clones were sequenced by immunoSEQ multiplex PCR, and TCRdb holds only the in-frame ones, with some missing. The table records approximately 210,000 clones, roughly 83% of them present only once. Specimen: PBMCs. The receptors here all came from a woman between 50 and 59 years old in good health and CMV-seronegative.

J is TRBJ2-7 and V is TRBV9; D is possibly TRBD1 (5 bases). V dropped 3 bases and J dropped 5 bases, with 12 bases sitting between them. Germline CDR1 reads SGDLS; CDR2 reads YYNGEE. The length of the CDR3 is 13 residues. The CDR3 DNA follows: TGTGCCAGCAGCGCCACCACAGGAAACGAGCAGTACTTC. Residues: CASSATTGNEQYF.

The table lists this clone with a count of one. Here the CDR3 DNA reads TGTGCCAGCAGTGCCCGACAGGGGAACACCATATATTTT. Protein: CASSARQGNTIYF. The chain recombines TRBV2 with TRBJ1-3; 8 nucleotides agree with TRBD1. Germline assignment: CDR1 SNHLY and CDR2 FYNNEI. V gave up 4 bases and J gave up 7 bases; unmatched junction bases: 3. The CDR3 covers 13 residues.

There are a few counts of this clone. The V call is TRBV5-1, the J call TRBJ2-1; 10 bases map to TRBD2. Germline trimming cut 0 bases from V and 7 bases from J; bases unmatched to any gene: 4. Germline CDR1 reads SGHRS; CDR2 reads YFSETQ. This CDR3 spans 15 amino acids. CDR3 sequence reads: CASSLAPAGGNEQFF. CDR3 bases: TGCGCCAGCAGCTTGGCCCCAGCGGGGGGGAATGAGCAGTTCTTC.

This chain uses TRBV29-1 with TRBJ1-2; no definite D call. CDR3 length: 11 amino acids. Germline values: CDR1 SQVTM, CDR2 ANQGSEA. Trimming cost V 3 bases and J 1 base, with 3 bases left between them. The CDR3 here is CSVDFNYGYTF. The CDR3 DNA is TGCAGCGTTGACTTTAACTATGGCTACACCTTC.

The chain uses TRBV19 and TRBJ1-1; the D is unclear. V was shortened by 5 bases and J by 8 bases, with 24 bases between the two germline ends. Germline values: CDR1 LNHDA, CDR2 SQIVND (reference sequence). The CDR3 consists of 16 residues. CDR3 sequence (DNA): TGTGCCAGTAGTGCCCAACGTCTCCCAACAAGGAGAGAAGCTTTCTTT. Translated: CASSAQRLPTRREAFF.

CDR3 sequence (DNA): TGTGCCAGCAGTGAGGGGCAGGGCACTGAAGCTTTCTTT. It specifies CASSEGQGTEAFF. The chain uses TRBV6-4 and TRBJ1-1, with a possible D match to TRBD1 (5 bases). CDR3 length equals 13 residues. Germline CDR1 MRHNA, CDR2 SNTAGT. Trimming stripped 3 bases from V and 4 bases from J, with 9 bases between.

CDR3 nucleotides: TGTGCCAGCAGTTACACAGGGGGCAGTAACTATGGCTACACCTTC. Protein product: CASSYTGGSNYGYTF. J is TRBJ1-2 and V is TRBV6-5; TRBD1 aligns across 9 bases. The CDR3 runs 15 residues. V was pared by 2 bases and J by 1 base, with 2 bases of the junction left unmatched. Germline V lookup: CDR1 MNHEY, CDR2 SVGAGI.

The table lists this clone with a count of one. The chain couples TRBV27 to TRBJ1-2; 7 bases match TRBD1. V lost 6 bases to trimming and J lost 6 bases; unmatched junction nucleotides: 7. The CDR3 loop spans 13 amino acids. CDR1 is MNHEY and CDR2 is SMNVEV in the germline V gene (reference sequence). Here the CDR3 DNA reads TGTGCCAGCAGGCCAACAGGGGTTCATGGCTACACCTTC. As protein: CASRPTGVHGYTF.

The rearrangement links TRBV27 to TRBJ2-5, with D perhaps TRBD1 (6 bases). V was shortened by 6 bases and J by 5 bases, with 13 bases between the two germline ends. Germline CDR1 is MNHEY and CDR2 is SMNVEV (reference sequence). The CDR3 sequence is 13 residues long. The CDR3 here is CASRPWGQETQYF. CDR3 sequence (DNA): TGTGCCAGCAGGCCTTGGGGGCAGGAGACCCAGTACTTC.

V gene TRBV5-1 combines with J gene TRBJ1-1; no definite D call. This CDR3 is built from 16 residues. The germline CDR1 and CDR2 sequences are SGHRS and YFSETQ. V lost 3 bases and J lost 0, with 15 bases in between. This chain's CDR3 is CASSSRGVNLNTEAFF. As DNA, the CDR3 is TGCGCCAGCAGCTCCCGCGGGGTCAATTTGAACACTGAAGCTTTCTTT.

V usage is TRBV19 and J usage is TRBJ1-5, with unresolved D. The CDR3 sequence is 13 residues long. Germline CDR1 is LNHDA and CDR2 is SQIVND (reference sequence). Trimming shortened V by 1 base and J by 4 bases, and 5 bases separated the two germline ends. The CDR3 sequence is CASSIAGNQPQHF. Written as DNA, the CDR3 is TGTGCCAGTAGTATAGCAGGTAATCAGCCCCAGCATTTT.

V usage is TRBV7-2 and J usage is TRBJ2-7; the match to TRBD1 covers 8 bases. Germline loops: CDR1 SGHTA, CDR2 FQGNSA. Losses at the gene ends were 1 base for V and 3 bases for J; bases not matched to a gene: 2. This CDR3 comprises 14 residues. The CDR3 sequence: CASSLGTGFYEQYF. The CDR3 DNA is TGTGCCAGCAGCTTAGGGACAGGGTTCTACGAGCAGTACTTC.

CDR3 region: CASSFFPWDTAGYGYTF. CDR3 coding DNA: TGTGCCAGTAGTTTTTTCCCCTGGGACACCGCGGGCTATGGCTACACCTTC. The rearrangement uses TRBV19 and TRBJ1-2; possibly TRBD1 for D (6 bases). CDR3 length: 17 amino acids. The germline gives CDR1 LNHDA, CDR2 SQIVND (reference sequence). V lost 5 bases and J 4 bases, leaving 23 bases between the germline ends.

This clone is judged medium-sized. The chain links TRBV6-1 to TRBJ2-7; TRBD2 matches at 7 bases. The CDR3 is 16 amino acids. Germline V gene data show CDR1 as MNHNS and CDR2 as SASEGT. V shed 3 bases, J shed 0 bases, and the junction held 8 bases outside the gene matches. Here the CDR3 reads CASSDNAGGGSYEQYF. The CDR3 DNA is TGTGCCAGCAGTGACAATGCTGGCGGGGGCTCCTACGAGCAGTACTTC.

The rearrangement links TRBV18 to TRBJ2-7; 8 bases line up with TRBD1. This CDR3 spans 14 amino acids. The J segment lost 4 bases and the V segment lost 3 bases, leaving 5 bases of the junction unmatched. Germline lookup yields CDR1 KGHSH and CDR2 LQKENI. The CDR3 nucleotides are TGTGCCAGCTCACCGCAGGGGGCTGGGTACGAGCAGTACTTC. Protein product: CASSPQGAGYEQYF.

The rearrangement links TRBV14 to TRBJ2-7; D is perhaps TRBD1 (7 bases). Germline V lookup: CDR1 SGHDN, CDR2 FVKESK. Trimming stripped 1 base from V and 5 bases from J, with 12 bases between. This CDR3 region has 14 residues. CDR3 DNA: TGTGCCAGCAGCCAAGTATCAGGGGGGAACGAGCAGTACTTC. This translates into CASSQVSGGNEQYF.

The rearrangement uses TRBV5-1 and TRBJ1-4; 8 bases align to TRBD1. The V gene end was trimmed by 4 bases and the J gene end by 4 bases; junction bases not matched to a gene: 9. CDR3 length: 16 residues. Per germline, CDR1 SGHRS and CDR2 YFSETQ. The CDR3: CASSPQAGQVNEKLFF. The CDR3 DNA follows: TGCGCCAGCAGCCCCCAAGCGGGACAGGTTAATGAAAAACTGTTTTTT. The full variable domain, rest sourced from reference TRBV5-1 and TRBJ1-4, is KAGVTQTPRYLIKTRGQQVTLSCSPISGHRSVSWYQQTPGQGLQFLFEYFSETQRNKGNFPGRFSGRQFSNSRSEMNVSTLELGDSALYLCASSPQAGQVNEKLFFGSGTQLSVL.

The chain uses TRBV10-3 and TRBJ1-2; possibly TRBD1 for D (6 bases). This CDR3 contains 13 residues. V was trimmed by 4 bases and J by 8 bases, leaving 14 bases between them. CDR1 and CDR2 from the germline V gene are ENHRY and SYGVKD. The CDR3 region has the DNA TGTGCCATCAGTGGGACGGACAGAGGGGGCTACACCTTC. Amino acids: CAISGTDRGGYTF.

This clone appeared a few times. V usage is TRBV7-2 and J usage is TRBJ2-1; possibly TRBD2 for D (6 bases). The germline V and J ends were trimmed by 5 bases and 3 bases, with 17 bases remaining between them. The germline V gene encodes CDR1 SGHTA and CDR2 FQGNSA. There are 16 residues in the CDR3. The CDR3 loop is CASSADYSEYYNEQFF. The CDR3 DNA sequence: TGTGCCAGCAGCGCGGACTACTCCGAATACTACAATGAGCAGTTCTTC.

The chain links TRBV10-3 to TRBJ1-1, with D perhaps matching TRBD1 (6 bases). V lost 4 bases and J lost 2, with 11 bases in between. Looked up from germline, CDR1 is ENHRY and CDR2 is SYGVKD. The CDR3 extends over 14 amino acids. The CDR3 DNA is TGTGCCATCAGTGTAACAGGGCACAACACTGAAGCTTTCTTT. It is translated as CAISVTGHNTEAFF.

The rearrangement links TRBV6-1 to TRBJ1-1; 7 bases line up with TRBD1. This CDR3 is built from 13 residues. From germline, CDR1 is MNHNS and CDR2 SASEGT. The trim removed 8 bases at V and 7 bases at J, leaving 10 bases unmatched. The CDR3 protein is CASSSTGWVEAFF. CDR3 DNA sequence: TGTGCCAGCTCCTCGACAGGGTGGGTTGAAGCTTTCTTT.

The V and J genes are TRBV9 and TRBJ1-4, with D possibly TRBD1 on 5 matching bases. V dropped 0 bases and J dropped 6 bases, with 9 bases sitting between them. This CDR3 has 14 residues. The V gene's germline CDR1 is SGDLS and CDR2 YYNGEE. The CDR3 nucleotides are TGTGCCAGCAGCGTAGGGGGGGTGGATGAAAAACTGTTTTTT. It specifies CASSVGGVDEKLFF.

The chain carries TRBV27 and TRBJ2-1; 13 nucleotides align to TRBD2. J was trimmed by 7 bases and V by 5 bases; bases with no gene match: 8. Germline CDR1 MNHEY, CDR2 SMNVEV (reference sequence). This CDR3 region has 16 residues. CDR3 loop: CASSNHRTSGSNEQFF. DNA of the CDR3: TGTGCCAGCAGTAACCACCGGACTAGCGGGAGTAATGAGCAGTTCTTC.

The chain combines TRBV2 with TRBJ2-7, with a weak D call TRBD1 (5 bases). Germline CDR1 and CDR2: SNHLY and FYNNEI. Deletions cut 6 bases from V and 3 bases from J, with 9 bases between. The CDR3 consists of 12 residues. The CDR3 reads CASRDNFYEQYF. CDR3 in DNA: TGTGCCAGCAGGGACAATTTCTACGAGCAGTACTTC.

The CDR3 sequence: CASSLGRGGEAFF. Written as DNA, the CDR3 is TGTGCCAGCAGCTTAGGGCGGGGCGGGGAAGCTTTCTTT. The rearrangement joins TRBV7-8 to TRBJ1-1; weak D call: TRBD1 (5 bases). In germline, CDR1 is SGHVS, CDR2 FQNEAQ. This CDR3 spans 13 amino acids. V lost 1 base to trimming and J lost 8 bases, with 11 bases between them.

The V call is TRBV6-1, the J call TRBJ1-6, with 9 positions matching TRBD1. With V trimmed by 5 bases and J by 8 bases, 4 bases remained unmatched. The CDR3 has 14 amino acids. Per the germline V gene, CDR1 is MNHNS and CDR2 is SASEGT. CDR3 sequence reads: CASSPGTGHSPLHF. As DNA, the CDR3 is TGTGCCAGCAGTCCCGGGACAGGGCATTCACCCCTCCACTTT.